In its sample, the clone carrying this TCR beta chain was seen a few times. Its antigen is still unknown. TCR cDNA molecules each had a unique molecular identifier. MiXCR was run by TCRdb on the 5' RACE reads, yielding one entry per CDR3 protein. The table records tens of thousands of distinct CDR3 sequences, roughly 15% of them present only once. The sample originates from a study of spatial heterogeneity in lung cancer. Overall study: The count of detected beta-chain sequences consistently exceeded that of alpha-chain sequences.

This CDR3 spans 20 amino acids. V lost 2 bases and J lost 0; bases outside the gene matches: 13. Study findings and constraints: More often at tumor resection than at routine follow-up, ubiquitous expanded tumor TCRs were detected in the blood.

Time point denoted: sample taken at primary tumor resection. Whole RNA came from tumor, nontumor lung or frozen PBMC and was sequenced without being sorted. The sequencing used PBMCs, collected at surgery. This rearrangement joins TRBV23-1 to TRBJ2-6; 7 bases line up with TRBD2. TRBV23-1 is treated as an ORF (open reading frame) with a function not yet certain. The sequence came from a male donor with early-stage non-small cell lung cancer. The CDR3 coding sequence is TGCGCCAGCAGTCAAATCGGCCGGGGGGTACCCTGCTCTGGGGCCAACGTCCTGACTTTC. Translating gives CASSQIGRGVPCSGANVLTF.